These T cell receptor beta chains were read from a single sample in a study of response to subunit inactivated influenza vaccine. Using its own MiXCR run on the RT-PCR reads, TCRdb lists one record per CDR3 protein. The sample lists approximately 700,000 distinct CDR3 sequences; roughly 14% were seen once. The sequences come from PBMCs from blood, collected roughly 13 days after vaccination. The receptors here all came from a man between 50 and 59 years old who received an inactivated influenza vaccine. The CDR3 runs from the conserved cysteine through the conserved F or W. The D gene is left open where the match is weak. Only part of the rows carry a size: once, few, many, or a class if the clone is expanded.

>TRBJ2-5|15|TRBV11-2|-|few
CASSPRGESAETQYF
TGTGCCAGCAGCCCGCGAGGGGAATCGGCAGAGACCCAGTACTTC
>TRBJ2-7|13|TRBV20-1|TRBD1|few
CSARGTVRSEQYF
TGCAGTGCTAGGGGGACAGTAAGGAGCGAGCAGTACTTC
>TRBJ1-2|15|TRBV12-3/TRBV12-4|TRBD1|-
CASSSRTGGGYGYTF
TGTGCCAGCAGTTCCCGGACAGGTGGGGGATATGGCTACACCTTC
>TRBJ2-1|13|TRBV24-1|-|-
CATSDSYHNEQFF
TGTGCCACCAGTGATTCTTACCACAATGAGCAGTTCTTC
>TRBJ2-2|14|TRBV4-3|-|many
CASSQDGNTGELFF
TGCGCCAGCAGCCAAGATGGTAACACCGGGGAGCTGTTTTTT
>TRBJ2-1|14|TRBV29-1|TRBD2|-
CSVARTSAYNEQFF
TGCAGCGTTGCAAGGACTAGCGCCTACAATGAGCAGTTCTTC
>TRBJ2-7|15|TRBV4-1|-|many
CASSQDRVLIYEQYF
TGCGCCAGCAGCCAAGATAGGGTCCTTATCTACGAGCAGTACTTC
>TRBJ2-3|13|TRBV20-1|-|few
CSAPLVSADTQYF
TGCAGTGCTCCACTAGTTAGTGCTGATACGCAGTATTTT
>TRBJ2-7|19|TRBV4-2|TRBD2|-
CASSQELRSPLAGAYEQYF
TGTGCCAGCAGCCAAGAATTAAGAAGCCCCCTAGCGGGAGCCTACGAGCAGTACTTC
>TRBJ1-2|12|TRBV28|-|few
CASRQDTRGYTF
TGTGCCAGCAGACAAGACACCCGGGGCTACACCTTC
>TRBJ2-2|14|TRBV12-3/TRBV12-4|-|-
CASSLAPRTGELFF
TGTGCCAGCAGTTTAGCGCCGAGGACCGGGGAGCTGTTTTTT
>TRBJ1-2|13|TRBV12-3/TRBV12-4|-|many
CASSSEVNYGYTF
TGTGCCAGCAGTTCCGAGGTGAACTATGGCTACACCTTC
>TRBJ2-2|14|TRBV4-1|-|many
CASSQDWGTGELFF
TGCGCCAGCAGCCAAGACTGGGGTACCGGGGAGCTGTTTTTT
>TRBJ2-4|16|TRBV5-1|-|-
CASSATPAKGKNIQYF
TGCGCCAGCAGCGCAACGCCTGCAAAAGGCAAAAACATTCAGTACTTC
>TRBJ2-1|17|TRBV28|-|-
CASSRRLDPSSYNEQFF
TGTGCCAGCAGCCGGAGACTAGACCCGAGCTCCTACAATGAGCAGTTCTTC
>TRBJ1-2|13|TRBV7-9|-|many
CASSLDTNYGYTF
TGTGCCAGCAGCTTAGACACTAACTATGGCTACACCTTC
>TRBJ2-2|14|TRBV7-9|-|many
CASSSPSYTGELFF
TGTGCCAGCAGCTCTCCTAGCTACACCGGGGAGCTGTTTTTT
>TRBJ2-7|15|TRBV5-8|TRBD2|-
CASSTRLAGRYEQYF
TGTGCCAGCAGCACCCGACTAGCGGGGAGGTACGAGCAGTACTTC
>TRBJ1-1|15|TRBV5-1|-|many
CASSLNRARDTEAFF
TGCGCCAGCAGCCTCAACAGGGCTAGGGACACTGAAGCTTTCTTT
>TRBJ2-1|14|TRBV7-2|-|few
CASSLAYRYNEQFF
TGTGCCAGCAGCTTAGCGTACCGATACAATGAGCAGTTCTTC
>TRBJ1-1|15|TRBV4-2|TRBD1|-
CASSQEGSGGTEAFF
TGTGCCAGCAGCCAAGAGGGTTCAGGGGGCACTGAAGCTTTCTTT
>TRBJ1-2|13|TRBV10-2|TRBD1|few
CASSVQGSGGYTF
TGCGCCAGCAGTGTACAGGGGTCGGGGGGCTACACCTTC
>TRBJ2-7|15|TRBV4-1|-|-
CASSYNDASPYEQYF
TGCGCCAGCAGCTACAACGACGCCTCACCCTACGAGCAGTACTTC
>TRBJ1-5|14|TRBV24-1|-|many
CATSDNRVFQPQHF
TGTGCCACCAGTGACAACAGGGTTTTTCAGCCCCAGCATTTT
>TRBJ2-1|15|TRBV6-2/TRBV6-3|-|-
CAISNGQTIYNEQFF
TGTGCCATCAGTAACGGACAGACTATTTACAATGAGCAGTTCTTC
>TRBJ2-5|16|TRBV15|-|many
CATSRATWVFQETQYF
TGTGCCACCAGCAGGGCAACTTGGGTCTTCCAAGAGACCCAGTACTTC
>TRBJ2-2|15|TRBV5-1|-|-
CASSPTGLNTGELFF
TGCGCCAGCAGCCCGACAGGCTTAAACACCGGGGAGCTGTTTTTT
>TRBJ2-3|12|TRBV29-1|-|many
CSVARQGDTQYF
TGCAGCGTTGCCCGTCAGGGGGATACGCAGTATTTT
>TRBJ2-2|13|TRBV12-3/TRBV12-4|-|-
CASRSLRAGELFF
TGTGCCAGCAGATCCTTGAGGGCCGGGGAGCTGTTTTTT
>TRBJ2-3|15|TRBV24-1|TRBD2|-
CATSGLAGNTDTQYF
TGTGCCACGTCGGGACTAGCGGGAAACACAGATACGCAGTATTTT
>TRBJ2-2|13|TRBV5-1|-|many
CASSTGSGGELFF
TGCGCCAGCAGCACCGGGTCCGGCGGGGAGCTGTTTTTT
>TRBJ2-1|15|TRBV19|-|-
CASSIVPRGRNEQFF
TGTGCCAGTAGTATAGTCCCAAGAGGCCGCAATGAGCAGTTCTTC
>TRBJ2-5|13|TRBV9|-|-
CASSVALYETQYF
TGTGCCAGCAGCGTAGCCCTCTATGAGACCCAGTACTTC
>TRBJ2-5|14|TRBV20-1|TRBD2|few
CSASGAGVQETQYF
TGCAGTGCTAGTGGCGCGGGAGTCCAAGAGACCCAGTACTTC
>TRBJ2-3|16|TRBV14|TRBD1|-
CASSQLQQGATDTQYF
TGTGCCAGCAGCCAACTTCAACAGGGGGCAACAGATACGCAGTATTTT
>TRBJ2-1|15|TRBV7-9|-|-
CASSLGDAVGVEQFF
TGTGCCAGCAGCTTAGGTGATGCCGTTGGTGTTGAGCAGTTCTTC
>TRBJ1-2|13|TRBV20-1|-|-
CSAMDGDRYGYTF
TGCAGTGCTATGGACGGCGACCGCTATGGCTACACCTTC
>TRBJ2-1|19|TRBV6-5|TRBD2|few
CASSSVGLALASSYNEQFF
TGTGCCAGCAGTTCTGTGGGACTAGCTTTGGCTAGCTCCTACAATGAGCAGTTCTTC
>TRBJ2-5|13|TRBV12-3/TRBV12-4|-|few
CASLVFGQETQYF
TGTGCCAGCCTCGTGTTTGGTCAAGAGACCCAGTACTTC
>TRBJ2-5|12|TRBV7-9|TRBD2|-
CASSFSGGPQYF
TGTGCCAGCAGCTTTAGCGGGGGGCCCCAGTACTTC
>TRBJ1-6|14|TRBV20-1|TRBD1|many
CSAGQGASNSPLHF
TGCAGTGCTGGACAGGGGGCGTCGAATTCACCCCTCCACTTT
>TRBJ2-7|15|TRBV9|-|-
CASSVVGDSSYEQYF
TGTGCCAGCAGCGTAGTCGGGGATAGCTCCTACGAGCAGTACTTC
>TRBJ2-1|15|TRBV5-1|TRBD2|-
CATAWGGGSYNEQFF
TGCGCCACCGCTTGGGGCGGGGGCTCCTACAATGAGCAGTTCTTC
>TRBJ1-1|14|TRBV12-3/TRBV12-4|-|few
CASTNGHGGTEAFF
TGTGCCAGCACTAATGGACATGGAGGAACTGAAGCTTTCTTT
>TRBJ2-7|13|TRBV10-3|-|few
CAISESQYYEQYF
TGTGCCATCAGTGAGTCACAGTACTACGAGCAGTACTTC
>TRBJ2-7|15|TRBV23-1|-|few
CASSRNRPASLEQYF
TGCGCCAGCAGCAGAAACAGGCCGGCCTCCCTCGAGCAGTACTTC
>TRBJ1-2|13|TRBV7-2|-|many
CASSPTANYGYTF
TGTGCCAGCAGTCCGACAGCTAACTATGGCTACACCTTC
>TRBJ2-3|17|TRBV15|TRBD1|few
CATSAGVTGGGTDTQYF
TGTGCCACCAGCGCCGGAGTAACAGGGGGCGGGACAGATACGCAGTATTTT
>TRBJ1-1|14|TRBV5-1|TRBD1|-
CASSQGQGAAEAFF
TGCGCCAGCAGCCAGGGACAGGGGGCTGCTGAAGCTTTCTTT
>TRBJ1-1|15|TRBV27|TRBD1|few
CASSLLPTGATEAFF
TGTGCCAGCAGTTTGCTACCAACAGGGGCCACTGAAGCTTTCTTT
>TRBJ2-7|15|TRBV20-1|-|-
CSASHGAAREYEQYF
TGCAGTGCTAGTCATGGGGCAGCGCGTGAATACGAGCAGTACTTC